What follows are 3 T cell receptor beta chains derived from one specimen sequenced in a study of cytomegalovirus exposure and HLA in healthy donors. The study ran its PCR with 60 Vbeta and 13 Jbeta primers. TCRdb's copy holds only in-frame clones and misses some; the assay was immunoSEQ multiplex PCR. The data show some 96,000 clones, under 80% seen once. Sample: PBMCs. The receptors derive from a man in his forties in good health and CMV-seropositive.

The rearrangement links TRBV15 to TRBJ2-7, with D unresolved. V dropped 0 bases and J dropped 6 bases, with 6 bases sitting between them. Per germline, CDR1 LNHNV and CDR2 YYDKDF (reference sequence). The CDR3 is 12 amino acids. The CDR3 coding sequence is TGTGCCACCAGCAGAGAGTCCCGCGAGCAGTACTTC. Translation: CATSRESREQYF.

The chain employs TRBV11-3 and TRBJ2-1; 13 nucleotides match TRBD2. CDR3 size: 15 residues. CDR1 is SGHNT and CDR2 is YENEEA in the germline V gene. With V trimmed by 4 bases and J by 7 bases, 4 bases remained unmatched. The CDR3 sequence: CASSWGLAGLNEQFF. CDR3 in DNA: TGTGCCAGCAGCTGGGGACTAGCGGGGTTGAATGAGCAGTTCTTC.

J is TRBJ1-5 and V is TRBV4-3; D uncertain. CDR1 and CDR2 (germline): LGHNA, YSLEER. The CDR3 runs to 15 residues. V was shortened by 0 bases and J by 5 bases, with 11 bases between the two germline ends. The CDR3 region has the DNA TGCGCCAGCAGCCAAGATGGAAGAGGCGATCAGCCCCAGCATTTT. Its protein is CASSQDGRGDQPQHF.